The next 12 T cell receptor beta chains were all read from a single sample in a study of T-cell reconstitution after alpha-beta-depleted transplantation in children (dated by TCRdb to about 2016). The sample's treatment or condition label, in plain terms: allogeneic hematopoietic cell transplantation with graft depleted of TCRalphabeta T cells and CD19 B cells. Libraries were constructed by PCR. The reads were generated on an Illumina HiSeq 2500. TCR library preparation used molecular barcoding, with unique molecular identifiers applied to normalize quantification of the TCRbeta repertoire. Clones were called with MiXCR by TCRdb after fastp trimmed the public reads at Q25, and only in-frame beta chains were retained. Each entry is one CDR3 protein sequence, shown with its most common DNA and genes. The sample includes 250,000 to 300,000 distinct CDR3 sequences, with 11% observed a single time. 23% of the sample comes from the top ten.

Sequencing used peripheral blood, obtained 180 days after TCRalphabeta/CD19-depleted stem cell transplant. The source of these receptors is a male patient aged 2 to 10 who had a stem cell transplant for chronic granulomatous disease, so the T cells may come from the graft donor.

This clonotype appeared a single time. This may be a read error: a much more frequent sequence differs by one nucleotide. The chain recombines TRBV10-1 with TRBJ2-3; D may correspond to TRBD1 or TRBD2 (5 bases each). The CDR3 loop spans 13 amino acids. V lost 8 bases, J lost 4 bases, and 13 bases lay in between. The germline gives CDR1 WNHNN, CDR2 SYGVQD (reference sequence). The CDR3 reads CASRDGPADTQYF. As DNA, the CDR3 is TGCGCCAGCCGGGACGGCCCTGCAGATACGCAGTATTTT.

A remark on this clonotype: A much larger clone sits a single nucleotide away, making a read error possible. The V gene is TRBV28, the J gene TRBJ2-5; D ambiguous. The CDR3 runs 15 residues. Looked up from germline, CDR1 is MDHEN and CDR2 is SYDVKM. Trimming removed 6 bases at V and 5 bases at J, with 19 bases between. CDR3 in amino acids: CASRDPAFSPETQYF. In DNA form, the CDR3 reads TGTGCCAGCAGAGACCCAGCTTTTTCGCCGGAGACCCAGTACTTC.

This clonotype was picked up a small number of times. CDR3 in amino acids: CASSQENRGTDTQYF. CDR3 DNA sequence: TGCGCCAGCAGCCAAGAAAACAGGGGTACAGATACGCAGTATTTT. This chain uses TRBV4-3 with TRBJ2-3; TRBD1 matches 7 bases. Germline V gene data show CDR1 as LGHNA and CDR2 as YSLEER. The ends lost 0 bases at V and 3 bases at J; junction bases unmatched: 3. There are 15 residues in the CDR3.

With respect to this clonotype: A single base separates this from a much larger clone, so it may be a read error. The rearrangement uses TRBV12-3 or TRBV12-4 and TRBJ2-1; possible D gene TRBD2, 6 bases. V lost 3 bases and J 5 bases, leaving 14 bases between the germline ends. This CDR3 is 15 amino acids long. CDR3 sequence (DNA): TGTGCCAGCAGTTTGGATAGCGGATTCCACAATGAGCAGTTCTTC. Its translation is CASSLDSGFHNEQFF.

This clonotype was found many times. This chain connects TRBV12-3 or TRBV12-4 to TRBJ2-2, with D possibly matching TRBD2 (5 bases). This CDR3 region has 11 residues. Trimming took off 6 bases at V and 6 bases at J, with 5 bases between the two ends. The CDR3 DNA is TGTGCCAGCAGACTAGCCGGGGAGCTGTTTTTT. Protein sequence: CASRLAGELFF.

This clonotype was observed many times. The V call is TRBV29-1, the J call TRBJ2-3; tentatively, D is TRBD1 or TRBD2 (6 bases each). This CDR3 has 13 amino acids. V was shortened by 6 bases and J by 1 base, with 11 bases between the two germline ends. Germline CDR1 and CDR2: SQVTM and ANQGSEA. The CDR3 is CSVRGGGTDTQYF. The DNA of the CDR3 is TGCAGCGTCAGGGGAGGTGGCACAGATACGCAGTATTTT.

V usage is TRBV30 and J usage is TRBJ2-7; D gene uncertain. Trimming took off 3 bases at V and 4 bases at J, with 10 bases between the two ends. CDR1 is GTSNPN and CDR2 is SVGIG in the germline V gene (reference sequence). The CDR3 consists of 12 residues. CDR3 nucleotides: TGTGCCTGGAGCCCATCCCAATACGAGCAGTACTTC. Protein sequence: CAWSPSQYEQYF.

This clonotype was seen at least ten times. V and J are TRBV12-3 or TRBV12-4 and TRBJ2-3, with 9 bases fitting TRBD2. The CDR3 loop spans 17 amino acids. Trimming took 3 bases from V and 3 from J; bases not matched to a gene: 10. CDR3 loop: CASSLDGGGARTDTQYF. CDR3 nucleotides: TGTGCCAGCAGTTTGGACGGCGGGGGGGCCAGGACAGATACGCAGTATTTT.

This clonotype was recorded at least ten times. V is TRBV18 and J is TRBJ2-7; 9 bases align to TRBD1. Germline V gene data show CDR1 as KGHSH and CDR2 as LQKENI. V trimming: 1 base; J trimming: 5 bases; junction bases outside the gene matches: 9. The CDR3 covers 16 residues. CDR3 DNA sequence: TGTGCCAGCTCACCACTGGACCGGGACAGGGCCCACGAGCAGTACTTC. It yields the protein CASSPLDRDRAHEQYF.

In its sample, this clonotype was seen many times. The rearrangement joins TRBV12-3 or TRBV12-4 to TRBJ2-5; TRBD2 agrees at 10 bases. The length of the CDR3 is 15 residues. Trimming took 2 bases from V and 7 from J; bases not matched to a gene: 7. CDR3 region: CASSLTSGTGGTQYF. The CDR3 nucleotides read TGTGCCAGCAGTTTAACTAGCGGGACGGGGGGGACCCAGTACTTC.

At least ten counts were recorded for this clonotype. The CDR3 loop reads CASSPGDITGELFF. The CDR3 DNA reads as TGTGCCAGCAGTCCCGGGGACATAACCGGGGAGCTGTTTTTT. J is TRBJ2-2 and V is TRBV12-3 or TRBV12-4, with a weak D call TRBD1 (6 bases). The CDR3 length is 14 residues. The V end lost 5 bases, the J end lost 5 bases, and 12 bases lay between the germline ends.

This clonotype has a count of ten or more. CDR3 amino acids: CASSLETEAYNEQFF. The CDR3 DNA reads TGTGCCAGCAGCTTGGAGACAGAGGCCTACAATGAGCAGTTCTTC. The rearrangement joins TRBV5-4 to TRBJ2-1; D is possibly TRBD1 (5 bases). CDR3 length equals 15 residues. Trimming took off 0 bases at V and 2 bases at J, with 9 bases between the two ends. The V gene's germline CDR1 is SGHNT and CDR2 YYREEE (reference sequence).